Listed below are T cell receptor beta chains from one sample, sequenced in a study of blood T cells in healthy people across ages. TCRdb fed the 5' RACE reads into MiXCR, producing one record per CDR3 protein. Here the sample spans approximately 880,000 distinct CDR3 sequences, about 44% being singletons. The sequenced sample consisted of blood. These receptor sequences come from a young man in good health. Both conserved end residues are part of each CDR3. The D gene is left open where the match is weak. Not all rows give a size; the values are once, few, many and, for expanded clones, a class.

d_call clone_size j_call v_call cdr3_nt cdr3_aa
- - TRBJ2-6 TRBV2 TGTGCCAGCAGCAACCAAGGGGGACGCTCTGGGGCCAACGTCCTGACTTTC CASSNQGGRSGANVLTF
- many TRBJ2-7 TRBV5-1 TGCGCCAGCAACCCTCTACCGGGCTACGAGCAGTACTTC CASNPLPGYEQYF
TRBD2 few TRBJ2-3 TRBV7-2 TGTGCCAGCAGCCTAATCGGGGGACTAGTATCCCGCACAGATACGCAGTATTTT CASSLIGGLVSRTDTQYF
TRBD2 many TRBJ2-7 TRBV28 TGTGCCAGCACCGCCGCACTAGCGGGGCGTTCCTACGAGCAGTACTTC CASTAALAGRSYEQYF
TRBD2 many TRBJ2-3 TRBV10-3 TGTGCCATCAGTCCCGGCGGGGGGGCCCCAGATACGCAGTATTTT CAISPGGGAPDTQYF
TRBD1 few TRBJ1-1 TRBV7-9 TGTGCCAGCAGCAGTACAGGGGGCGCCCCTGAAGCTTTCTTT CASSSTGGAPEAFF
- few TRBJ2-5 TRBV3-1 TGTGCCAGCGGCCTAAGTGTGGCGGAGACCCAGTACTTC CASGLSVAETQYF
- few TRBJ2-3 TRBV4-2 TGTGCCAGCAGCCCCTGGGGCGGGGTTACAGATACGCAGTATTTT CASSPWGGVTDTQYF
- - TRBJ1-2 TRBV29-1 TGCAGCGTTGAATCCATGCAGGGTAACTATGGCTACACCTTC CSVESMQGNYGYTF
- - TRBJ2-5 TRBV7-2 TGTGCCAGCAGCTTCTTCTTGAGCGTACAGAGTCCCAAAGAGACCCAGTACTTC CASSFFLSVQSPKETQYF
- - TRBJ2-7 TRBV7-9 TGTGCCAGCAGCCCGCTTGGGGCAATCTACGAGCAGTACTTC CASSPLGAIYEQYF
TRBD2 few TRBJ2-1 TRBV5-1 TGCGCCAGCAGCATGACTAGCGGCTCCAATGAGAGGCAGTTCTTC CASSMTSGSNERQFF
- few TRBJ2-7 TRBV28 TGTGCCAGCAGTTTCCCGACGGCCCCCTACGAGCAGTACTTC CASSFPTAPYEQYF
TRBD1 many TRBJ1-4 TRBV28 TGTGCCAGTCACGGGACAGCCACTAATGAAAAACTGTTTTTT CASHGTATNEKLFF
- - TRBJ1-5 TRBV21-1 TGTGCCAGCAGGGGGAATCAGCCCCAGCATTTT CASRGNQPQHF
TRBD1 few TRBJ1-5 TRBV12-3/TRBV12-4 TGTGCCAGCAGTTTCGTCGGGACAGGCAATCAGCCCCAGCATTTT CASSFVGTGNQPQHF
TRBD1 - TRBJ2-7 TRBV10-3 TGTGCCATCGCCGGGACAGGTGGAGGGTACGAGCAGTACTTC CAIAGTGGGYEQYF
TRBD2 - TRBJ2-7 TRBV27 TGTGCCAGCAGTAAAGGGACTAGCGGGAACTACGAGCAGTACTTC CASSKGTSGNYEQYF
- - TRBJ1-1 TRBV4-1 TGCGCCAGCAGTCGGGATTGGGTCGACACTGAAGCTTTCTTT CASSRDWVDTEAFF
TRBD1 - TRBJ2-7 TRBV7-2 TGTGCCAGCAGCTTAGTTCAGGGGGTGTACGAGCAGTACTTC CASSLVQGVYEQYF
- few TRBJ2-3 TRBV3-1 TGTGCCAGCAGCCTGTCGGACTATCGATACACAGATACGCAGTATTTT CASSLSDYRYTDTQYF
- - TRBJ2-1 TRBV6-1 TGTGCCAGCAGTGTGACAGGCCTATCCTACGAGCAGTTCTTC CASSVTGLSYEQFF
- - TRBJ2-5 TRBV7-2 TGTGCCAGCAGCTTCGGTTCCGGGAATCGGGAGACCCAGTACTTC CASSFGSGNRETQYF
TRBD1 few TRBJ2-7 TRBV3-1 TGTGCCAGCAGCCAAGGATGGGGCAGGGGGACCTACGAGCAGTACTTC CASSQGWGRGTYEQYF
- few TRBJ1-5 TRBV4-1 TGCGCCAGCAGCCAAGAGGGGCAGGGAACACAGCCCCAGCATTTT CASSQEGQGTQPQHF
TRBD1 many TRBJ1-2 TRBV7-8 TGTGCCAGCAGCTTCAAAGATGGACAGGGGGCCCCCTATGGCTACACCTTC CASSFKDGQGAPYGYTF
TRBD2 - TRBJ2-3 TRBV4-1 TGCGCCAGCAGCGGGGGGGACACAGATACGCAGTATTTT CASSGGDTDTQYF
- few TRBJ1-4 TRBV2 TGTGCCAGCAGTGAAAAAGGGGACGGACTTGAGAAACTGTTTTTT CASSEKGDGLEKLFF
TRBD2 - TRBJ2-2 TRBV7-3 TGTGCCAGCAGCTTAACAGGAGCGGGGGGAACCGGGGAGCTGTTTTTT CASSLTGAGGTGELFF
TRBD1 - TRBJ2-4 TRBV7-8 TGTGCCAGCAGCTTAGCCGGGACAGAACCCCCCCCGTACTTC CASSLAGTEPPPYF
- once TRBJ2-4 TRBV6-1 TGTGCCAGCGGGGCGGTTCTCCTAGCCAAAAACATTCAGTACTTC CASGAVLLAKNIQYF
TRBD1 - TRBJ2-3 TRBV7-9 TGTGCCAGCTACCAGATCGGGCAGGGGGCCTACGATACGCAGTATTTT CASYQIGQGAYDTQYF
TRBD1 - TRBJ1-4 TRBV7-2 TGTGCCAGCAGCCCGAGACAGGGGCTGGGAGAAAAACTGTTTTTT CASSPRQGLGEKLFF
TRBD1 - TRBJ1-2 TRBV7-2 TGTGCCAGCAGCTTTCCCCGACAGGGGAACTATGGCTACACCTTC CASSFPRQGNYGYTF
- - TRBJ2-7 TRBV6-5 TGTGCCAGCAGTTACGGGACCAGTGGGGCCGCCTACGAGCAGTACTTC CASSYGTSGAAYEQYF
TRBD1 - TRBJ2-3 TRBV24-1 TGTGCCACCAGTGACACGACAGGGGCAGCAGATACGCAGTATTTT CATSDTTGAADTQYF
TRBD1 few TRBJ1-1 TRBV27 TGTGCCAGCAGTTACAGGGGGCTCACTGAAGCTTTCTTT CASSYRGLTEAFF
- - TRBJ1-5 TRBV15 TGTGCCACCGTGACAGGCCACCAATATAGCAATCAGCCCCAGCATTTT CATVTGHQYSNQPQHF
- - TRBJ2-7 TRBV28 TGTGCCAGCAGTCGACAGATACGGGGCGAGCAGTACTTC CASSRQIRGEQYF
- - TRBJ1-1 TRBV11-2 TGTGCCAGCAGCGGCGACCACACTGAAGCTTTCTTT CASSGDHTEAFF
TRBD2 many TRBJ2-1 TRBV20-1 TGCAGTGCGGATAGCGGGGGGGCCATCGGCAATGAGCAGTTCTTC CSADSGGAIGNEQFF
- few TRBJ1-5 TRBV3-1 TGTGCCAGCAGCCCGATCCTAACAGGACAGCCCCAGCATTTT CASSPILTGQPQHF
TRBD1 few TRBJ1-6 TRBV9 TGTGCCAGCAGCGCATACAGGGGGCGAAATAATTCACCCCTCCACTTT CASSAYRGRNNSPLHF
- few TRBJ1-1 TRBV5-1 TGCGCCAGCACCGAGACGACCCTTTGGAACACTGAAGCTTTCTTT CASTETTLWNTEAFF
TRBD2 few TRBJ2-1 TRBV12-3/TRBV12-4 TGTGCCAGCAGTTCCTCACCCAGCGGGGGAACCTACAATGAGCAGTTCTTC CASSSSPSGGTYNEQFF
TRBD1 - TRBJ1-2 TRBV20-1 TGCAGTGCTAGAGGGACAGGGGAAACCTACTATGGCTACACCTTC CSARGTGETYYGYTF
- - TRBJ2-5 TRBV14 TGTGCCAGCAGCACGCTGCAGGGAGGCGAGACCCAGTACTTC CASSTLQGGETQYF
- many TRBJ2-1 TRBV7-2 TGTGCCAGCAGCTTAGTTGGGGGCTCCTACAATGAGCAGTTCTTC CASSLVGGSYNEQFF
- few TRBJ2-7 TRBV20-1 TGCAGTGCTAGAGATTCAGTCCAGGCAACCAATGAGCAGTACTTC CSARDSVQATNEQYF
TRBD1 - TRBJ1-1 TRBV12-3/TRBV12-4 TGTGCCAGCAAGCCCCGGGACAGGGTCACTGAAGCTTTCTTT CASKPRDRVTEAFF
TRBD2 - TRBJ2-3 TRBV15 TGTGCCACCAGCAGCCTAGCGGGGGGCACAGATACGCAGTATTTT CATSSLAGGTDTQYF
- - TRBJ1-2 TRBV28 TGTGCCAGCAGTCCCACCCGGGGTGGCTACACCTTC CASSPTRGGYTF
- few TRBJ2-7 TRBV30 TGTGCCTGTCGGGACACCAGCTCCTACGAGCAGTACTTC CACRDTSSYEQYF
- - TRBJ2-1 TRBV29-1 TGCAGTATGGGCAGGGGTCTGTTCGATGAGCAGTTCTTC CSMGRGLFDEQFF
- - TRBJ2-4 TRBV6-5 TGTGCCAGCAGTTACTATCAGAATCCCGCCAAAAACATTCAGTACTTC CASSYYQNPAKNIQYF
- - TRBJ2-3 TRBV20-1 TGCAGTGCCGAAACAGGGAGTGCCACAGATACGCAGTATTTT CSAETGSATDTQYF
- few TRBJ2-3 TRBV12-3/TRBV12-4 TGTGCCAGCAGTTTAGAGACTCGCACAGATACGCAGTATTTT CASSLETRTDTQYF
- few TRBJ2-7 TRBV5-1 TGCGCCAGCAGCTGGAGGGGGGGAAACTACGAGCAGTACTTC CASSWRGGNYEQYF
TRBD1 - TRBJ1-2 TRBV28 TGTGCCAGCACTGTACCCGGGACAGCCATCTATGGCTACACCTTC CASTVPGTAIYGYTF
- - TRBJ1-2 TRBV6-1 TGTGCCAGCAGTGAACGGGCGGCCGCTAACTATGGCTACACCTTC CASSERAAANYGYTF